The 20 T cell receptor beta chains given below trace back to one sample, sequenced in a study of blood T cell repertoires in COVID-19. Profiled with immunoSEQ multiplex PCR; TCRdb holds only in-frame clones, not every one. The table includes 210,000 or so clones, about 85% detected once. The sequenced material came from PBMCs or T cells enriched from blood (not recorded which). These receptors all come from a man aged 30 to 39 who had recovered from COVID-19.

This clone was seen a few times. V and J are TRBV2 and TRBJ2-7; the match to TRBD1 covers 7 bases. The CDR3 is made up of 12 amino acids. The V gene's germline CDR1 is SNHLY and CDR2 FYNNEI. V lost 6 bases, J lost 10 bases, and 9 bases stayed unmatched. CDR3 region: CASRQGFLSQYF. CDR3 nucleotides: TGTGCCAGCAGACAGGGGTTCCTTTCTCAGTACTTC.

The rearrangement links TRBV12-3 or TRBV12-4 to TRBJ2-5; D remains ambiguous. V lost 5 bases and J lost 3, with 10 bases in between. The CDR3 is 13 residues long. This CDR3 reads CASSRVLKETQYF. In DNA form, the CDR3 reads TGTGCCAGCAGTCGGGTGCTAAAAGAGACCCAGTACTTC.

This clone was observed once. This chain uses TRBV9 with TRBJ1-3, with TRBD1 matching over 8 bases. The CDR3 covers 15 residues. The V gene's germline CDR1 is SGDLS and CDR2 YYNGEE. Unmatched junction bases numbered 5, after V lost 4 bases and J lost 2 bases. The CDR3: CASSPQTGAGNTIYF. DNA of the CDR3: TGTGCCAGCAGCCCACAGACAGGGGCTGGAAACACCATATATTTT.

This rearrangement joins TRBV2 to TRBJ1-5; D unclear. V lost 2 bases, J lost 1 base, and 15 bases lay in between. CDR1 and CDR2 (germline): SNHLY, FYNNEI. The CDR3 length is 17 residues. CDR3 protein: CASSESRLLRSNQPQHF. The CDR3 nucleotides are TGTGCCAGCAGTGAATCCCGCCTTCTCAGGAGCAATCAGCCCCAGCATTTT.

The rearrangement links TRBV4-2 to TRBJ2-1; 11 bases are a match to TRBD2. The germline CDR1 and CDR2 sequences are LGHNA and YNFKEQ. This CDR3 spans 17 amino acids. Trimming at V came to 4 bases and at J to 7 bases, leaving 12 bases not matched to a gene. The chain's CDR3 is CASSLIHTSGSRNEQFF. The CDR3 DNA sequence: TGTGCCAGCAGCCTGATCCACACTAGCGGGAGTAGGAATGAGCAGTTCTTC.

This rearrangement joins TRBV28 to TRBJ1-2; D might be TRBD1 (5 bases). V gave up 7 bases and J gave up 4 bases, with 19 bases separating them. Per the germline V gene, CDR1 is MDHEN and CDR2 is SYDVKM. This CDR3 has 15 amino acids. CDR3 protein: CASKRTSWGSYGYTF. The CDR3 nucleotides are TGTGCCAGCAAACGGACAAGTTGGGGATCCTATGGCTACACCTTC.

This chain connects TRBV25-1 to TRBJ2-7; D might be TRBD1 (5 bases). The CDR3 covers 14 residues. In germline, CDR1 is MGHDK, CDR2 SYGVNS. V lost 7 bases, J lost 11 bases, and 24 bases lay in between. The CDR3 DNA reads as TGTGCCAGCACGAGATGCGGACACTTAGTTACAGAGTACTTC. The encoded protein is CASTRCGHLVTEYF.

The chain joins TRBV2 to TRBJ1-1, with a possible D match to TRBD1 (5 bases). V lost 0 bases to trimming and J lost 6 bases, with 11 bases between them. The CDR3 runs 14 residues. Per germline, CDR1 SNHLY and CDR2 FYNNEI. The CDR3 region has the DNA TGTGCCAGCAGTGAAGCCCAGGGAAGACCTGAAGCTTTCTTT. This codes for CASSEAQGRPEAFF.

The chain uses TRBV27 and TRBJ2-1; tentatively, D is TRBD2 (6 bases). CDR3 length: 14 residues. V gave up 11 bases and J gave up 0 bases, with 14 bases separating them. Germline V gene sequence: CDR1 MNHEY, CDR2 SMNVEV (reference sequence). CDR3 residues: CASRDSPSYNEQFF. The DNA of the CDR3 is TGTGCCTCCCGGGACTCCCCCTCCTACAATGAGCAGTTCTTC.

V and J are TRBV19 and TRBJ2-7, with unresolved D. CDR1 LNHDA and CDR2 SQIVND come from the germline V gene (reference sequence). Trimming left V 1 base short and J 3 bases short, with 10 bases between. The CDR3 sequence is 14 residues long. The CDR3 reads CASSIALLHYEQYF. Written as DNA, the CDR3 is TGTGCCAGTAGTATAGCACTCTTGCACTACGAGCAGTACTTC.

The chain recombines TRBV3-1 (or the pseudogene TRBV3-2) with TRBJ1-2, with a possible D match to TRBD1 (6 bases). CDR1 LGHDT and CDR2 YNNKEL come from the germline V gene (reference sequence). Trimming took 6 bases from V and 2 from J, leaving 16 bases between them. CDR3 length: 15 amino acids. The CDR3 loop reads CASSSNWGPNYGYTF. CDR3 DNA sequence: TGTGCCAGCAGTTCCAATTGGGGGCCGAACTATGGCTACACCTTC.

The J gene is TRBJ1-5, the V gene TRBV7-8; D not resolved. V dropped 2 bases and J dropped 5 bases, with 10 bases sitting between them. Germline V gene lookup returns CDR1 SGHVS and CDR2 FQNEAQ. The CDR3 is 14 residues long. The CDR3 spells CASSLSPSDQPQHF. CDR3 sequence (DNA): TGTGCCAGCAGCTTAAGCCCCTCCGATCAGCCCCAGCATTTT.

This clone came up once. V is TRBV5-4 and J is TRBJ2-1; TRBD1 is a possible D gene (5 bases). The germline gives CDR1 SGHNT, CDR2 YYREEE (reference sequence). The CDR3 spans 16 residues. V was shortened by 0 bases and J by 5 bases, with 15 bases between the two germline ends. The CDR3 bases are TGTGCCAGCAGCTTGGCGCAGGGTTGGATGGACAATGAGCAGTTCTTC. This translates into CASSLAQGWMDNEQFF.

The chain joins TRBV25-1 to TRBJ2-1; TRBD1 matches 7 bases. Germline-derived CDR1 and CDR2 are MGHDK and SYGVNS. The ends lost 4 bases at V and 3 bases at J; junction bases unmatched: 6. The CDR3 consists of 15 residues. Here the CDR3 reads CASSVIDRDYNEQFF. The CDR3 nucleotides read TGTGCCAGCAGTGTAATAGACAGGGACTACAATGAGCAGTTCTTC. The variable domain in full, completed from reference TRBV25-1 and TRBJ2-1, reads EADIYQTPRYLVIGTGKKITLECSQTMGHDKMYWYQQDPGMELHLIHYSYGVNSTEKGDLSSESTVSRIRTEHFPLTLESARPSHTSQYLCASSVIDRDYNEQFFGPGTRLTVL.

The chain has TRBV9 and TRBJ2-3; TRBD2 matches at 10 bases. The CDR3 totals 19 residues. Trimming took 3 bases from V and 1 from J; bases not matched to a gene: 14. Germline V gene data show CDR1 as SGDLS and CDR2 as YYNGEE. CDR3: CASSGHPSGSLIRTDTQYF. CDR3 nucleotide sequence: TGTGCCAGCAGCGGACATCCTAGCGGGAGCCTAATCCGCACAGATACGCAGTATTTT.

The V gene is TRBV7-2, the J gene TRBJ1-2; a weak D match, TRBD1 (5 bases). Germline V gives CDR1 SGHTA, CDR2 FQGNSA. V lost 2 bases, J lost 2 bases, and 9 bases lay in between. The CDR3 extends over 14 amino acids. The CDR3 spells CASSLMQGNYGYTF. CDR3 bases: TGTGCCAGCAGCTTAATGCAGGGAAACTATGGCTACACCTTC.

The chain is built from TRBV4-1 and TRBJ2-1, with 7 nucleotides matching TRBD1. From germline, CDR1 is MGHRA and CDR2 YSYEKL. J gave up 2 bases and V 4 bases, and 8 bases lay outside the gene matches. The CDR3 consists of 16 residues. The CDR3 loop reads CASSLARTGAYNEQFF. Here the CDR3 DNA reads TGCGCCAGCAGCCTAGCTCGGACAGGTGCCTACAATGAGCAGTTCTTC.

This clone was seen a few times. V usage is TRBV24-1 and J usage is TRBJ1-1, with D perhaps TRBD1 (5 bases). The germline V and J ends were trimmed by 4 bases and 4 bases, with 27 bases remaining between them. Germline CDR1 reads KGHDR; CDR2 reads SFDVKD. CDR3 length: 19 residues. The CDR3 region is CATSETRGYGLPSGTEAFF. Written as DNA, the CDR3 is TGTGCCACCAGTGAGACAAGGGGTTACGGCCTTCCTTCCGGCACTGAAGCTTTCTTT.

The J gene is TRBJ1-5, the V gene TRBV6-5; D gene unclear. The length of the CDR3 is 14 residues. Germline CDR1 MNHEY, CDR2 SVGAGI. V gave up 5 bases and J gave up 4 bases, with 12 bases separating them. The CDR3 region is CASSPWTGNQPQHF. CDR3 nucleotides: TGTGCCAGCAGTCCCTGGACGGGGAATCAGCCCCAGCATTTT.

The chain recombines TRBV6-4 with TRBJ2-2, with TRBD2 matching over 8 bases. The V gene's germline CDR1 is MRHNA and CDR2 SNTAGT. The CDR3 has 14 residues. V lost 4 bases and J lost 5; bases outside the gene matches: 3. The CDR3 loop reads CASSAVAGTGELFF. The CDR3 bases are TGTGCCAGCAGTGCGGTAGCGGGGACCGGGGAGCTGTTTTTT.